This T cell receptor beta chain was captured in a study of cytomegalovirus exposure and HLA in healthy donors. Study observations and caveats: Some V segments (TRBV6-2 and TRBV6-3 among them) were excluded as indistinguishable. Donors belonging to an Asian-associated ancestry cluster reportedly showed fewer N-insertions in productive TCRs than the roughly 680-donor mean, according to what a later analysis found.

At sampling all donors were nominally healthy, likely with unrecorded immune exposures. Regarding this clone: Antigen specificity is unknown.

The PCR was carried out with 60 Vbeta primers and 13 Jbeta primers. Measured with immunoSEQ multiplex PCR; TCRdb has only the in-frame clones, and not every one. The repertoire holds over 150,000 clones, with around 84% as singletons. The germline CDR1 and CDR2 sequences are SGHRS and YFSETQ. CDR3 length: 15 amino acids. The ends were cut back, 0 bases at V and 6 bases at J, with 12 bases in the middle. The source is a boy younger than 10 in good health and CMV-seronegative. The sample comprised PBMCs. The V gene is TRBV5-1, the J gene TRBJ2-2; unclear D gene. Here the CDR3 reads CASSLATSSPGELFF. CDR3 coding DNA: TGCGCCAGCAGCTTGGCCACATCCTCCCCCGGGGAGCTGTTTTTT. Based on the CDR3 plus reference TRBV5-1 and TRBJ2-2, the full variable domain is KAGVTQTPRYLIKTRGQQVTLSCSPISGHRSVSWYQQTPGQGLQFLFEYFSETQRNKGNFPGRFSGRQFSNSRSEMNVSTLELGDSALYLCASSLATSSPGELFFGEGSRLTVL.